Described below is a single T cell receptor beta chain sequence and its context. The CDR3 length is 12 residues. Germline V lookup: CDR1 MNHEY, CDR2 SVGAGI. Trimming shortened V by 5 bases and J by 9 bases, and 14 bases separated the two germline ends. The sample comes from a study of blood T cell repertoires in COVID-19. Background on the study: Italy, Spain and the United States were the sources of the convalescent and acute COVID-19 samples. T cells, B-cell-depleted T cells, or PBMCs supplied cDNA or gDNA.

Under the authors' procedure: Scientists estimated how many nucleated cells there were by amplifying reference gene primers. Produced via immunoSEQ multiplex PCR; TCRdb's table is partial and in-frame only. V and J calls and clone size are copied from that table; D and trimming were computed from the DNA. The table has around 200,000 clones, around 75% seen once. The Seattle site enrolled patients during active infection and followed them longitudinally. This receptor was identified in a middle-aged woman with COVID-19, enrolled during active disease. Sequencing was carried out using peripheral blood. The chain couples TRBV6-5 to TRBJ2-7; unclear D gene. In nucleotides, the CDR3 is TGTGCCAGCAGTCTACGCCCCGAATTGCAGTACTTC. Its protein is CASSLRPELQYF.